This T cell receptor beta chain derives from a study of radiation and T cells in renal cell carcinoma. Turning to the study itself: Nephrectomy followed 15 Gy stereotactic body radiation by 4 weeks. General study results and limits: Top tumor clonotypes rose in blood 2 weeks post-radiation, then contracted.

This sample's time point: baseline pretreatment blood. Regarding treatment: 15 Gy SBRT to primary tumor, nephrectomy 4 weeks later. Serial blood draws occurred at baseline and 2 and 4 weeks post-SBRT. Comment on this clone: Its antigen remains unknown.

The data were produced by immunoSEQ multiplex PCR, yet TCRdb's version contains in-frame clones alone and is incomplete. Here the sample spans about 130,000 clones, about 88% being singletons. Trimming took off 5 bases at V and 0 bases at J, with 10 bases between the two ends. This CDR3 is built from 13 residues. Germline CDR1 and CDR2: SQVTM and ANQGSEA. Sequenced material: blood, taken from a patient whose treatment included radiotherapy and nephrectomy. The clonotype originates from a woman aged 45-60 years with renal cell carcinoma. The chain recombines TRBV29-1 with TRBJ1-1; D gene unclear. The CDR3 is CSVLSDMNTEAFF. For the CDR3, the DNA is TGCAGCGTTTTAAGCGACATGAACACTGAAGCTTTCTTT.